Each of the 26 T cell receptor beta chains below was sequenced from the same sample in a study of T-cell reconstitution after alpha-beta-depleted transplantation in children. It was with unique molecular identifiers that the TCRbeta library was prepared. TCRdb used MiXCR to reprocess the PCR reads, holding one entry per CDR3 protein. The profile covers almost 500,000 distinct CDR3 sequences, with roughly a tenth appearing a single time and 2% taken by the ten largest. The sequencing here drew on PBMCs, taken before TCRalphabeta/CD19-depleted stem cell transplant. The origin of the receptors is a child under 10 years old with inherited bone marrow failure, due to receive a stem cell transplant.

The sample holds many counts of this clonotype. The genes are TRBV20-1 and TRBJ2-1; a possible D gene is TRBD1 (6 bases). The CDR3 length is 14 residues. The germline V and J ends were trimmed by 6 bases and 8 bases, with 20 bases remaining between them. Germline V lookup: CDR1 DFQATT, CDR2 SNEGSKA (reference sequence). The CDR3 DNA sequence: TGCAGTGCAATAGACATCTCAGGGGTGGATGAGCAGTTCTTC. It is translated as CSAIDISGVDEQFF.

Remarks on this clonotype: Given a much more abundant clone one base away, this may be a read error. The chain combines TRBV7-2 with TRBJ2-7; D call uncertain. The CDR3 loop spans 14 amino acids. CDR1 and CDR2 from the germline V gene are SGHTA and FQGNSA. The V end lost 4 bases, the J end lost 6 bases, and 16 bases lay between the germline ends. For the CDR3, the DNA is TGTGCCAGCAGCTCCCCAGGACCAGCTTTCGAGCAGTACTTC. Translated: CASSSPGPAFEQYF.

This clonotype was picked up many times. This chain links TRBV7-8 with TRBJ2-1; TRBD2 agrees at 7 bases. This CDR3 has 15 residues. Germline V gives CDR1 SGHVS, CDR2 FQNEAQ. V trimming: 5 bases; J trimming: 0 bases; junction bases outside the gene matches: 4. In DNA form, the CDR3 reads TGTGCCAGCAGCGCCGGGACTACCTCCTACAATGAGCAGTTCTTC. Translated: CASSAGTTSYNEQFF.

This clonotype was detected ten times or more. The J gene is TRBJ2-2, the V gene TRBV4-1, with 7 bases fitting TRBD1. V lost 0 bases and J lost 2; bases outside the gene matches: 6. The CDR3 is 17 residues long. Germline V gives CDR1 MGHRA, CDR2 YSYEKL. The DNA for the CDR3 is TGCGCCAGCAGCCAAGATGGGACAGCTGTTAACACCGGGGAGCTGTTTTTT. Translated, it gives CASSQDGTAVNTGELFF.

This clonotype occurred many times. The chain joins TRBV6-2 or TRBV6-3 to TRBJ1-1; the D gene is possibly TRBD1 (6 bases). Per germline, CDR1 MNHEY and CDR2 SVGEGT. Trimming pared 6 bases from V and 1 base from J, leaving 9 bases between. The CDR3 length is 13 residues. Here the CDR3 reads CASRQGPNTEAFF. The DNA of the CDR3 is TGTGCCAGCAGACAGGGTCCGAACACTGAAGCTTTCTTT.

The V gene is TRBV14, the J gene TRBJ2-7; 8 positions agree with TRBD2. The germline CDR1 and CDR2 sequences are SGHDN and FVKESK. This CDR3 region has 16 residues. Trimming took 1 base from V and 2 from J; bases not matched to a gene: 7. Written as DNA, the CDR3 is TGTGCCAGCAGCCAAGGTGTGACTAGCGCCCCCTACGAGCAGTACTTC. As protein: CASSQGVTSAPYEQYF.

This clonotype was counted a few times. The rearrangement links TRBV5-1 to TRBJ2-1, with D possibly called TRBD1 or TRBD2 (5 bases each). The germline CDR1 and CDR2 sequences are SGHRS and YFSETQ. V was clipped by 5 bases and J by 8 bases, with 17 bases between them. This CDR3 has 14 residues. The CDR3 protein is CASRPGRAGDEQFF. CDR3 nucleotides: TGCGCCAGCAGACCGGGACGCGCTGGGGATGAGCAGTTCTTC. The full variable domain, its missing parts supplied by reference TRBV5-1 and TRBJ2-1, is KAGVTQTPRYLIKTRGQQVTLSCSPISGHRSVSWYQQTPGQGLQFLFEYFSETQRNKGNFPGRFSGRQFSNSRSEMNVSTLELGDSALYLCASRPGRAGDEQFFGPGTRLTVL.

There are many counts of this clonotype. The chain has TRBV12-3 or TRBV12-4 and TRBJ2-6; possibly TRBD1 for D (5 bases). Trimming removed 6 bases at V and 2 bases at J, with 8 bases between. The CDR3 spans 14 residues. The CDR3 here is CASRPGTGANVLTF. In DNA, the CDR3 is TGTGCCAGCAGGCCAGGGACTGGGGCCAACGTCCTGACTTTC.

The J gene is TRBJ2-1, the V gene TRBV11-2; 9 bases fit TRBD2. CDR1 is SGHAT, CDR2 FQNNGV, per germline. The CDR3 covers 16 residues. J gave up 1 base and V 5 bases, and 6 bases lay outside the gene matches. The CDR3 nucleotides read TGTGCCAGCAGCGGGCCCGCGGGGGGGTCCTACAATGAGCAGTTCTTC. Amino acids: CASSGPAGGSYNEQFF.

In this sample, this clonotype turned up a few times. The chain has TRBV30 and TRBJ2-7; 10 nucleotides agree with TRBD2. The CDR3 has 14 residues. Per the germline V gene, CDR1 is GTSNPN and CDR2 is SVGIG (reference sequence). Germline trimming cut 4 bases from V and 3 bases from J; bases unmatched to any gene: 6. The CDR3 sequence is CAWNQGLAIYEQYF. The CDR3 DNA follows: TGTGCCTGGAATCAGGGACTAGCGATCTACGAGCAGTACTTC. The variable domain in full, with the rest retrieved from reference TRBV30 and TRBJ2-7, is SQTIHQWPATLVQPVGSPLSLECTVEGTSNPNLYWYRQAAGRGLQLLFYSVGIGQISSEVPQNLSASRPQDRQFILSSKKLLLSDSGFYLCAWNQGLAIYEQYFGPGTRLTVT.

In this sample, this clonotype turned up a few times. At one end the junction does not follow the germline gene, possibly because of a read error. CDR3 nucleotides: TGCAGCACCACAGGGGGGCACTTC. Encoded protein: CSTTGGHF. The rearrangement links TRBV29-1 to TRBJ2-4, with 8 bases fitting TRBD1. Germline V gene sequence: CDR1 SQVTM, CDR2 ANQGSEA. The CDR3 extends over 8 amino acids.

In its sample, this clonotype was seen a few times. This chain uses TRBV9 with TRBJ1-1, with unresolved D. This CDR3 has 16 residues. Germline CDR1 is SGDLS and CDR2 is YYNGEE. V dropped 0 bases and J dropped 5 bases, with 17 bases sitting between them. The CDR3 loop is CASSVGAVGARTEAFF. CDR3 nucleotides: TGTGCCAGCAGCGTAGGGGCAGTGGGCGCGAGAACTGAAGCTTTCTTT.

This chain links TRBV7-4 with TRBJ2-7; 7 positions agree with TRBD2. The germline gives CDR1 SGHVT, CDR2 SQSDAQ. Losses at the gene ends were 4 bases for V and 5 bases for J; bases not matched to a gene: 11. The CDR3 length is 15 residues. The CDR3, as DNA: TGTGCCAGCAGCTGTGGCCGGCGGGGGAGCCACGAGCAGTACTTC. It specifies CASSCGRRGSHEQYF.

This clonotype was counted many times. CDR3 bases: TGTGCCAGATCTAGCGGGAGGGCCCCCTACGAGCAGTACTTC. Residues: CARSSGRAPYEQYF. V usage is TRBV2 and J usage is TRBJ2-7; TRBD2 aligns across 12 bases. Losses at the gene ends were 9 bases for V and 2 bases for J; bases not matched to a gene: 5. This CDR3 contains 14 residues. Germline lookup yields CDR1 SNHLY and CDR2 FYNNEI. Supplemented by reference TRBV2 and TRBJ2-7, the full variable domain reads EPEVTQTPSHQVTQMGQEVILRCVPISNHLYFYWYRQILGQKVEFLVSFYNNEISEKSEIFDDQFSVERPDGSNFTLKIRSTKLEDSAMYFCARSSGRAPYEQYFGPGTRLTVT.

Regarding this clonotype: This could be a read error, since a much larger clone is one nucleotide away. The chain is built from TRBV4-1 and TRBJ2-7; a weak D match, TRBD1 (6 bases). V lost 0 bases and J lost 1, with 28 bases in between. Germline CDR1 reads MGHRA; CDR2 reads YSYEKL. The CDR3 sequence is 21 residues long. The CDR3 is CASSQDILLGQRALQSYEQYF. The CDR3 DNA reads as TGCGCCAGCAGCCAAGATATCCTCCTAGGACAGAGGGCCCTCCAATCCTACGAGCAGTACTTC.

This clonotype was counted many times. This chain joins TRBV4-2 and TRBJ2-2; TRBD1 matches at 7 bases. The CDR3 is 16 amino acids. Germline CDR1 reads LGHNA; CDR2 reads YNFKEQ. The V gene end was trimmed by 2 bases and the J gene end by 2 bases; junction bases not matched to a gene: 5. The CDR3 DNA reads as TGTGCCAGCAGCCAACATCAGGGGGATAACACCGGGGAGCTGTTTTTT. Protein sequence: CASSQHQGDNTGELFF.

At least ten counts were recorded for this clonotype. This sequence joins TRBV29-1 and TRBJ2-1; D is ambiguous. V lost 1 base to trimming and J lost 8 bases, with 12 bases between them. The CDR3 loop spans 13 amino acids. Germline CDR1 SQVTM, CDR2 ANQGSEA. The CDR3 nucleotides are TGCAGCGTTGAAGCGACTTCTTGGGATGAGCAGTTCTTC. It is translated as CSVEATSWDEQFF.

This clonotype was observed many times. The J gene is TRBJ2-1, the V gene TRBV7-6, with 10 nucleotides matching TRBD1. Germline CDR1 SGHVS, CDR2 FNYEAQ. The CDR3 spans 15 residues. The ends lost 2 bases at V and 3 bases at J; junction bases unmatched: 1. The CDR3 is CASSLWTGGYNEQFF. The DNA for the CDR3 is TGTGCCAGCAGCTTATGGACAGGGGGCTACAATGAGCAGTTCTTC.

There are a few counts of this clonotype. This chain uses TRBV18 with TRBJ2-3, with TRBD2 matching 13 bases. Looked up from germline, CDR1 is KGHSH and CDR2 is LQKENI. The CDR3 sequence is 16 residues long. Trimming cost V 4 bases and J 2 bases; bases outside gene matches: 3. The CDR3 nucleotides are TGTGCCAGCTCACGAGGGACTAGCGGGACCACAGATACGCAGTATTTT. It is translated as CASSRGTSGTTDTQYF.

The chain has TRBV18 and TRBJ2-7; no firm D call. The V gene lost 0 bases and the J gene lost 5 bases, with 11 bases spanning the gap. CDR3 length equals 14 residues. Germline V gene sequence: CDR1 KGHSH, CDR2 LQKENI. The DNA of the CDR3 is TGTGCCAGCTCACCACCTTTTCAGTCCGACGAGCAGTACTTC. Amino acid sequence: CASSPPFQSDEQYF.

V usage is TRBV29-1 and J usage is TRBJ2-1; TRBD1 aligns across 9 bases. CDR1 and CDR2 (germline): SQVTM, ANQGSEA. Trimming cost V 7 bases and J 6 bases; bases outside gene matches: 4. CDR3 length: 12 amino acids. CDR3 DNA: TGCAGCGCGGACAGGGGAGGCAATGAGCAGTTCTTC. It encodes CSADRGGNEQFF.

This clonotype was recorded many times. The chain uses TRBV7-2 and TRBJ2-5, with a tentative D call TRBD2 (5 bases). V gave up 5 bases and J gave up 5 bases, with 15 bases separating them. This CDR3 is 14 amino acids long. Germline values: CDR1 SGHTA, CDR2 FQGNSA. For the CDR3, the DNA is TGTGCCAGCAGCCTCACCGAGGGTTCGGAGACCCAGTACTTC. Amino acid sequence: CASSLTEGSETQYF.

The table lists this clonotype with many counts. The chain couples TRBV7-9 to TRBJ2-3, with a possible D match to TRBD2 (6 bases). V lost 5 bases and J 0 bases, leaving 21 bases between the germline ends. The V gene's germline CDR1 is SEHNR and CDR2 FQNEAQ (reference sequence). CDR3 length: 18 residues. The CDR3 here is CASSPRRMLASSTDTQYF. The CDR3 nucleotides read TGTGCCAGCAGCCCTAGGCGGATGCTAGCGTCCAGCACAGATACGCAGTATTTT.

This clonotype appeared many times. V and J are TRBV5-1 and TRBJ2-6; TRBD1 might be the D (5 bases). CDR1 is SGHRS, CDR2 YFSETQ, per germline. Trimming took off 2 bases at V and 0 bases at J, with 9 bases between the two ends. The CDR3 is 16 residues long. CDR3 loop: CASSFTGVSGANVLTF. CDR3 nucleotides: TGCGCCAGCAGCTTCACAGGAGTCTCTGGGGCCAACGTCCTGACTTTC.

Turning to this clonotype: This may be a read error, as it is one base from a much larger clone. The chain combines TRBV5-5 with TRBJ2-2, with D perhaps being TRBD1 or TRBD2 (6 bases each). The CDR3 covers 16 residues. CDR1 and CDR2 from the germline V gene are SGHKS and YYEKEE (reference sequence). CDR3 in DNA: TGTGCCAGCAGCTTGGGGGCGGCAGGGGAGGCCGGGGACCTGTTTTTT. Its protein is CASSLGAAGEAGDLFF.

This clonotype was counted many times. This rearrangement joins TRBV29-1 to TRBJ2-7; 11 bases are shared with TRBD1. CDR3 size: 14 residues. J gave up 2 bases and V 6 bases, and 6 bases lay outside the gene matches. The germline gives CDR1 SQVTM, CDR2 ANQGSEA. The CDR3 loop reads CSVNSGQGAYEQYF. The CDR3 DNA reads TGCAGCGTGAACTCGGGACAGGGGGCCTACGAGCAGTACTTC.